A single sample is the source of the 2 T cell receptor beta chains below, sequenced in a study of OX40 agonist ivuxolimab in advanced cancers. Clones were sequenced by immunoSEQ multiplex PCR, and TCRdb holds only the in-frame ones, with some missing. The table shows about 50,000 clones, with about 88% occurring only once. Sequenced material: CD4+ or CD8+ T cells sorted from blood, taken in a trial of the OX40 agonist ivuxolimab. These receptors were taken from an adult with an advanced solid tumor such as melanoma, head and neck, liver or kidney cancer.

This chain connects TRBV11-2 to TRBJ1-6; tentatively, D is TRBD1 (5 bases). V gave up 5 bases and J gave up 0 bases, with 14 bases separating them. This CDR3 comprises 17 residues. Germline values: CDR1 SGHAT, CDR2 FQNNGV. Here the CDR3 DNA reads TGTGCCAGCAGCCATGGGAGACAGAGCTCCTATAATTCACCCCTCCACTTT. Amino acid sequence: CASSHGRQSSYNSPLHF.

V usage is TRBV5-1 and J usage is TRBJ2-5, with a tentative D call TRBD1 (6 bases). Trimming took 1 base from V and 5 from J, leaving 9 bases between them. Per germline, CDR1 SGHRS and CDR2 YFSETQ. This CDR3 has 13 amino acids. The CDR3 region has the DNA TGCGCCAGCAGCTTGACAGGGTGGGAGACCCAGTACTTC. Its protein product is CASSLTGWETQYF.